A selection of T cell receptor beta chains follows, all from one sample in a study of cytomegalovirus exposure and HLA in healthy donors. Assay used: immunoSEQ multiplex PCR; TCRdb lists only in-frame clones, some missing. Of 120,000 or so clones in the sample, 80% were seen once. Source material: PBMCs. These receptors came from a man between 25 and 39 years old in good health and CMV-seropositive. Each CDR3 is given with its conserved first and last residue. Fields, in order: J gene, D gene, V gene, clone size, CDR3 DNA, CDR3 protein. A D gene is named only where the DNA matches it firmly. The listing skips clone size in some rows; elsewhere it reads once, few, many or a size class.

J gene: TRBJ2-1; D gene: TRBD2; V gene: TRBV10-3; clone size: NA; CDR3 DNA: TGTGCCACCCGCTCCTTGGGACTAGCGGGGGGGGCATACAATGAGCAGTTCTTC; CDR3 protein: CATRSLGLAGGAYNEQFF
J gene: TRBJ1-4; D gene: NA; V gene: TRBV4-1; clone size: NA; CDR3 DNA: TGCGCCAGCAGACCCCGACAGGTTACAACTAATGAAAAACTGTTTTTT; CDR3 protein: CASRPRQVTTNEKLFF
J gene: TRBJ1-1; D gene: NA; V gene: TRBV19; clone size: NA; CDR3 DNA: TGTGCCAGTAGCGTACAGGGTCACACTGAAGCTTTCTTT; CDR3 protein: CASSVQGHTEAFF
J gene: TRBJ2-7; D gene: NA; V gene: TRBV4-2; clone size: NA; CDR3 DNA: TGTGCCAGCAGCCCGCGGGACGGAGGCTACGAGCAGTACTTC; CDR3 protein: CASSPRDGGYEQYF
J gene: TRBJ2-3; D gene: TRBD2; V gene: TRBV29-1; clone size: NA; CDR3 DNA: TGCAGCGCGCAGCTAGCGGGGGGGAAGTCTAGCACAGATACGCAGTATTTT; CDR3 protein: CSAQLAGGKSSTDTQYF
J gene: TRBJ1-4; D gene: NA; V gene: TRBV10-1; clone size: NA; CDR3 DNA: TGCGCCAGCAGTGACCCGTCCGAAAAACTGTTTTTT; CDR3 protein: CASSDPSEKLFF
J gene: TRBJ1-3; D gene: NA; V gene: TRBV5-6; clone size: NA; CDR3 DNA: TGTGCCAGCAGCTTGGCACCAACGGCCTCATCGGGTGGAAACACCATATATTTT; CDR3 protein: CASSLAPTASSGGNTIYF
J gene: TRBJ1-1; D gene: TRBD1; V gene: TRBV4-1; clone size: NA; CDR3 DNA: TGCGCCAGCATCGAAGCGCCGGGACAGCACCCTGTTGAAGCTTTCTTT; CDR3 protein: CASIEAPGQHPVEAFF
J gene: TRBJ2-7; D gene: TRBD1; V gene: TRBV18; clone size: NA; CDR3 DNA: TGTGCCAGCTCATTCCGGGACAGGGGGCAGGAGCAGTACTTC; CDR3 protein: CASSFRDRGQEQYF
J gene: TRBJ1-3; D gene: NA; V gene: TRBV7-2; clone size: NA; CDR3 DNA: TGTGCCAGCAGCTCTGCGCCGTGGGGAAACACCATATATTTT; CDR3 protein: CASSSAPWGNTIYF
J gene: TRBJ2-3; D gene: TRBD1; V gene: TRBV19; clone size: NA; CDR3 DNA: TGTGCCAGTAACCGGGACAGTCGTATGGATACGCAGTATTTT; CDR3 protein: CASNRDSRMDTQYF
J gene: TRBJ2-2; D gene: TRBD1; V gene: TRBV4-2; clone size: NA; CDR3 DNA: TGTGCCAGCAGCCAAGATCCCAATGGACAGGGGGTCGACACCGGGGAGCTGTTTTTT; CDR3 protein: CASSQDPNGQGVDTGELFF
J gene: TRBJ2-7; D gene: TRBD2; V gene: TRBV6-1; clone size: NA; CDR3 DNA: TGTGCCAGCAGTGGATGGACTAGCAGGGGCTACGAGCAGTACTTC; CDR3 protein: CASSGWTSRGYEQYF
J gene: TRBJ1-1; D gene: TRBD1; V gene: TRBV7-9; clone size: once; CDR3 DNA: TGTGCCAGCAGCTTATTAGTGGGACAGGGGGCATCGAACACTGAAGCTTTCTTT; CDR3 protein: CASSLLVGQGASNTEAFF
J gene: TRBJ1-1; D gene: NA; V gene: TRBV2; clone size: NA; CDR3 DNA: TGTGCCAGCACTGAGTTTCAGGGCTACATGAACACTGAAGCTTTCTTT; CDR3 protein: CASTEFQGYMNTEAFF
J gene: TRBJ2-5; D gene: NA; V gene: TRBV5-1; clone size: few; CDR3 DNA: TGCGCCAGCAGCTTGGTTTCCAGCGAGCAGACCCAGTACTTC; CDR3 protein: CASSLVSSEQTQYF
J gene: TRBJ2-7; D gene: NA; V gene: TRBV5-1; clone size: few; CDR3 DNA: TGCGCCAGCAGCTTCTCAGATATATCCCACTACGAGCAGTACTTC; CDR3 protein: CASSFSDISHYEQYF
J gene: TRBJ1-3; D gene: NA; V gene: TRBV7-3; clone size: NA; CDR3 DNA: TGTGCCAGCAGCTTATACGGGAGCTCTGGAAACACCATATATTTT; CDR3 protein: CASSLYGSSGNTIYF
J gene: TRBJ1-1; D gene: NA; V gene: TRBV5-8; clone size: NA; CDR3 DNA: TGTGCCAGCAGCTTCTATTCCACTGAAGCTTTCTTT; CDR3 protein: CASSFYSTEAFF
J gene: TRBJ2-3; D gene: NA; V gene: TRBV21-1; clone size: once; CDR3 DNA: TGTGCCAGCAGCAAACCCAGGCGGACAGTAGCAGATACGCAGTATTTT; CDR3 protein: CASSKPRRTVADTQYF
J gene: TRBJ2-7; D gene: TRBD1; V gene: TRBV29-1; clone size: few; CDR3 DNA: TGCAGCGTCGAAGGGGACAGGGGGACATCCTACGAGCAGTACTTC; CDR3 protein: CSVEGDRGTSYEQYF
J gene: TRBJ1-4; D gene: NA; V gene: TRBV5-1; clone size: NA; CDR3 DNA: TGCGCCAGCAGGACAGAAGGATATGAAAAACTGTTTTTT; CDR3 protein: CASRTEGYEKLFF
J gene: TRBJ1-6; D gene: NA; V gene: TRBV7-8; clone size: NA; CDR3 DNA: TGTGCCAGCAGCTTAGACCAGGGGAGACATTCACCCCTCCACTTT; CDR3 protein: CASSLDQGRHSPLHF
J gene: TRBJ2-7; D gene: TRBD2; V gene: TRBV9; clone size: NA; CDR3 DNA: TGTGCCAGCAGCACCGAGAGGGGAGGGCCTTACGAGCAGTACTTC; CDR3 protein: CASSTERGGPYEQYF
J gene: TRBJ2-1; D gene: TRBD1; V gene: TRBV7-9; clone size: once; CDR3 DNA: TGTGCCAGCAGCGTGTACCGGGACAGTTACAATGAGCAGTTCTTC; CDR3 protein: CASSVYRDSYNEQFF
J gene: TRBJ2-5; D gene: TRBD2; V gene: TRBV5-1; clone size: few; CDR3 DNA: TGCGCCAGCAGGGGACTAGCGGGGGGGCAAGAGACCCAGTACTTC; CDR3 protein: CASRGLAGGQETQYF
J gene: TRBJ1-1; D gene: NA; V gene: TRBV9; clone size: NA; CDR3 DNA: TGTGCCAGCAGCGGTCAGGGGCGCACTGAAGCTTTCTTT; CDR3 protein: CASSGQGRTEAFF
J gene: TRBJ2-3; D gene: TRBD1; V gene: TRBV18; clone size: NA; CDR3 DNA: TGTGCCAGCTCAACTTTAACGGGACAGGACACAGATACGCAGTATTTT; CDR3 protein: CASSTLTGQDTDTQYF
J gene: TRBJ1-5; D gene: NA; V gene: TRBV10-2; clone size: NA; CDR3 DNA: TGCGCCAGCAGTGAGACATCTAGCAATCAGCCCCAGCATTTT; CDR3 protein: CASSETSSNQPQHF
J gene: TRBJ1-4; D gene: TRBD1; V gene: TRBV4-2; clone size: NA; CDR3 DNA: TGTGCCAGCAGCCAAGGACAGGGAGCGGAAAAACTGTTTTTT; CDR3 protein: CASSQGQGAEKLFF
J gene: TRBJ2-7; D gene: NA; V gene: TRBV5-6; clone size: NA; CDR3 DNA: TGTGCCAGCAGCCCGGGTAGGCTCTACGAGCAGTACTTC; CDR3 protein: CASSPGRLYEQYF
J gene: TRBJ2-7; D gene: TRBD2; V gene: TRBV5-6; clone size: NA; CDR3 DNA: TGTGCCAGCAGCTTATATTCGGGGGGGCCGGGCGAGCAGTACTTC; CDR3 protein: CASSLYSGGPGEQYF
J gene: TRBJ1-2; D gene: NA; V gene: TRBV10-3; clone size: NA; CDR3 DNA: TGTGCCATCAGTGAATGGGACAAGGAAGGCTACACCTTC; CDR3 protein: CAISEWDKEGYTF
J gene: TRBJ2-1; D gene: TRBD1; V gene: TRBV7-7; clone size: once; CDR3 DNA: TGTGCCAGCAGCTATTCGACAGGGGAGAGGGGTGAGCAGTTCTTC; CDR3 protein: CASSYSTGERGEQFF
J gene: TRBJ2-2; D gene: NA; V gene: TRBV6-1; clone size: NA; CDR3 DNA: TGTGCCAGCAGTCGACATCACACCGGGGAGCTGTTTTTT; CDR3 protein: CASSRHHTGELFF
J gene: TRBJ1-2; D gene: TRBD1; V gene: TRBV10-3; clone size: NA; CDR3 DNA: TGTGCCATCAGTTCCGGGACAGGGGGGGGGACTATCGATGGCTACACCTTC; CDR3 protein: CAISSGTGGGTIDGYTF
J gene: TRBJ1-1; D gene: NA; V gene: TRBV5-4; clone size: few; CDR3 DNA: TGTGCCAGCAGCCCCACCCCCAGGGGGAACACTGAAGCTTTCTTT; CDR3 protein: CASSPTPRGNTEAFF